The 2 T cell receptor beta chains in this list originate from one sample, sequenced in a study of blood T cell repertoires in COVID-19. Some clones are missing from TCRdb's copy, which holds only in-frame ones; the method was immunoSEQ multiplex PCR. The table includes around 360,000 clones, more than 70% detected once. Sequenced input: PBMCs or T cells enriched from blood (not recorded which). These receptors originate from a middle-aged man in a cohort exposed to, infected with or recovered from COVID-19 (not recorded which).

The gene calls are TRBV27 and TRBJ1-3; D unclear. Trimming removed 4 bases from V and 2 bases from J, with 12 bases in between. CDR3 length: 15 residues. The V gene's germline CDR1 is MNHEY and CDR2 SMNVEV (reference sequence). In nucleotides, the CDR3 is TGTGCCAGCAGTTCCTCGACACTTACTGGAAACACCATATATTTT. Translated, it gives CASSSSTLTGNTIYF.

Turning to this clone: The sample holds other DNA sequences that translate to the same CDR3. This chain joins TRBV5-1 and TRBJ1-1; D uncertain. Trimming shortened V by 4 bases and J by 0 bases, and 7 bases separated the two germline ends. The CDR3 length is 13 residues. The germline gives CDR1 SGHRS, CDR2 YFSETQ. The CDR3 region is CASSLIVNTEAFF. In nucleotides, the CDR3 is TGCGCCAGCAGCCTAATAGTGAACACTGAAGCTTTCTTT. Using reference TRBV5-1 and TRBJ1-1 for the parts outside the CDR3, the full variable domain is KAGVTQTPRYLIKTRGQQVTLSCSPISGHRSVSWYQQTPGQGLQFLFEYFSETQRNKGNFPGRFSGRQFSNSRSEMNVSTLELGDSALYLCASSLIVNTEAFFGQGTRLTVV.